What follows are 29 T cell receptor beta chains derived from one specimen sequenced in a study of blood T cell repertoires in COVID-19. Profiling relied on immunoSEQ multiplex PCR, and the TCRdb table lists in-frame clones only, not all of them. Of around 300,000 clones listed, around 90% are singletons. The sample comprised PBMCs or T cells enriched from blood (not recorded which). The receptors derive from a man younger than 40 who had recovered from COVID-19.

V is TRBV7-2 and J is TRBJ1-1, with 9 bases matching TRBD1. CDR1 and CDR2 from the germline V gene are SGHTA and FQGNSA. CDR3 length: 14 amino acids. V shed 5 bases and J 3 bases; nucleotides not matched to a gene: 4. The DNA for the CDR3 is TGTGCCAGCAGCCAGGACAGGGGTGACACTGAAGCTTTCTTT. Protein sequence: CASSQDRGDTEAFF.

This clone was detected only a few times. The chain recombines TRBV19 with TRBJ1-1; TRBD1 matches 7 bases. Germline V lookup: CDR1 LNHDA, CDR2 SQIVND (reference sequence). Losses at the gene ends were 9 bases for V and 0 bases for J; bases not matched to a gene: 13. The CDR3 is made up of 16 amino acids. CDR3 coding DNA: TGTGCCAGCTTTGACAGGGTGGCGGGTATGAACACTGAAGCTTTCTTT. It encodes CASFDRVAGMNTEAFF.

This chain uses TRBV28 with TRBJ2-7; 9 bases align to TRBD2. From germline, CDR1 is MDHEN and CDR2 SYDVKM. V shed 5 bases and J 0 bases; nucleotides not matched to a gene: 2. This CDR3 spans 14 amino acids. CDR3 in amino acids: CASSPGLASYEQYF. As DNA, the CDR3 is TGTGCCAGCAGTCCGGGACTAGCCTCCTACGAGCAGTACTTC. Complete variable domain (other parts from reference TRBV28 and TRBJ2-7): DVKVTQSSRYLVKRTGEKVFLECVQDMDHENMFWYRQDPGLGLRLIYFSYDVKMKEKGDIPEGYSVSREKKERFSLILESASTNQTSMYLCASSPGLASYEQYFGPGTRLTVT.

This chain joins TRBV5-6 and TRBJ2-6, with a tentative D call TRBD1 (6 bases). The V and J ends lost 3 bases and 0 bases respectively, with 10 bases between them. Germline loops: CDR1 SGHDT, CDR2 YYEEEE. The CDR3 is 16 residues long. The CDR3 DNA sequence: TGTGCCAGCAGCTCCCGGACAGCCTCTGGGGCCAACGTCCTGACTTTC. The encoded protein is CASSSRTASGANVLTF.

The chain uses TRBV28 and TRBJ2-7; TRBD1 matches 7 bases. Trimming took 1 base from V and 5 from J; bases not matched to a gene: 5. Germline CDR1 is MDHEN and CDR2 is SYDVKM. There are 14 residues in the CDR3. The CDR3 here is CASSLLQGIHEQYF. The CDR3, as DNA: TGTGCCAGCAGTTTATTACAGGGGATACACGAGCAGTACTTC.

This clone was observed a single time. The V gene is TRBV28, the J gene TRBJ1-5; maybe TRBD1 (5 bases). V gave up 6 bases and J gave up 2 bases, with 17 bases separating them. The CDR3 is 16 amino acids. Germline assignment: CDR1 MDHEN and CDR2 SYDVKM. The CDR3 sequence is CASRPGTEEGNQPQHF. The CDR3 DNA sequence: TGTGCCAGCAGGCCTGGGACTGAGGAAGGCAATCAGCCCCAGCATTTT.

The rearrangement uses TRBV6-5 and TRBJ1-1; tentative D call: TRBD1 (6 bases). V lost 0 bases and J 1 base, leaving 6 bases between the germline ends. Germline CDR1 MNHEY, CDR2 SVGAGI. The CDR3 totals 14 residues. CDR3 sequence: CASSYSTGNTEAFF. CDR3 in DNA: TGTGCCAGCAGTTACTCGACAGGGAACACTGAAGCTTTCTTT.

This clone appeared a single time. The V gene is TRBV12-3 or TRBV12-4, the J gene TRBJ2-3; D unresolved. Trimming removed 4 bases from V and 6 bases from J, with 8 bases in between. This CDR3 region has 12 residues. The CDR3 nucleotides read TGTGCCAGCAGTTCGTTTATGGATACGCAGTATTTT. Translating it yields CASSSFMDTQYF.

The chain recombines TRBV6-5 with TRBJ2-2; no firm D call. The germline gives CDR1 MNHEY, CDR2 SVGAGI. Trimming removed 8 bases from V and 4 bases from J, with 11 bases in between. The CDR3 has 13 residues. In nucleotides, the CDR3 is TGTGCCAGCCAGTCGGGTTTCACCGGGGAGCTGTTTTTT. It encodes CASQSGFTGELFF.

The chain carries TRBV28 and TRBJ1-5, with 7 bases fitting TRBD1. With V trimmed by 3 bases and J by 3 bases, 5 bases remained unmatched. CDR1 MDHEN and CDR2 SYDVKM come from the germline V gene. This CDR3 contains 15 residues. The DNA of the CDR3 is TGTGCCAGCAGTTTCGATGACAGGGTCAATCAGCCCCAGCATTTT. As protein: CASSFDDRVNQPQHF. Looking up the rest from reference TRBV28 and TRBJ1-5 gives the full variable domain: DVKVTQSSRYLVKRTGEKVFLECVQDMDHENMFWYRQDPGLGLRLIYFSYDVKMKEKGDIPEGYSVSREKKERFSLILESASTNQTSMYLCASSFDDRVNQPQHFGDGTRLSIL.

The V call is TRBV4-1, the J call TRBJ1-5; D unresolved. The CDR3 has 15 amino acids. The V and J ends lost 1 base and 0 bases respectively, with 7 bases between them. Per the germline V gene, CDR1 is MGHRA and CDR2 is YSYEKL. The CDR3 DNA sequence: TGCGCCAGCAGCCAAGTGGGGAGTAGCAATCAGCCCCAGCATTTT. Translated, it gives CASSQVGSSNQPQHF.

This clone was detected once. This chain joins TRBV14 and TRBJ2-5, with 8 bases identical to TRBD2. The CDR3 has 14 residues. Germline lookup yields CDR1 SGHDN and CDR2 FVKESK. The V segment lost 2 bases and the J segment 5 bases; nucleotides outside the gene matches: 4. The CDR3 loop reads CASSQLAGQETQYF. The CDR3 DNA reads TGTGCCAGCAGCCAACTAGCGGGCCAGGAGACCCAGTACTTC.

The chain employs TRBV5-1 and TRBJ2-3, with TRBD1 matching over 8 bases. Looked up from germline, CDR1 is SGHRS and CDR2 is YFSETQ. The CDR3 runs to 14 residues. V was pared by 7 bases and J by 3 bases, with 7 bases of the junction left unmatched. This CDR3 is CASARDRGTDTQYF. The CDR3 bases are TGCGCCAGCGCCCGAGACAGGGGTACAGATACGCAGTATTTT.

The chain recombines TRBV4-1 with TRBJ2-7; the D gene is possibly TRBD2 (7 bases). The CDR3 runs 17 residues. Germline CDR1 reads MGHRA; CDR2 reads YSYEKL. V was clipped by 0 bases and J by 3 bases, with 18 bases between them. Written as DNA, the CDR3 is TGCGCCAGCAGCCAAGATCCGGCGCGGGGGCCCCGCTACGAGCAGTACTTC. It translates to CASSQDPARGPRYEQYF.

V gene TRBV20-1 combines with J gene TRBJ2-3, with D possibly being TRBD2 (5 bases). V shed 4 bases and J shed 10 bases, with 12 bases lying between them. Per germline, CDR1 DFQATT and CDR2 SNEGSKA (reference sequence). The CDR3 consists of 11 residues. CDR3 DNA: TGCAGTGCTACCGGAGGAGGATCGCAGTATTTT. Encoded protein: CSATGGGSQYF.

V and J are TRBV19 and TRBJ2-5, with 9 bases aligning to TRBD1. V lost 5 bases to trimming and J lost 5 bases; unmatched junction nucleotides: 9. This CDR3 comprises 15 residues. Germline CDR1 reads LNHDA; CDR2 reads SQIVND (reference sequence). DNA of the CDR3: TGTGCCAGTAGTTCCCGGGACAGGGCGTTGGAGACCCAGTACTTC. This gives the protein CASSSRDRALETQYF. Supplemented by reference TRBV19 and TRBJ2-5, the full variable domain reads DGGITQSPKYLFRKEGQNVTLSCEQNLNHDAMYWYRQDPGQGLRLIYYSQIVNDFQKGDIAEGYSVSREKKESFPLTVTSAQKNPTAFYLCASSSRDRALETQYFGPGTRLLVL.

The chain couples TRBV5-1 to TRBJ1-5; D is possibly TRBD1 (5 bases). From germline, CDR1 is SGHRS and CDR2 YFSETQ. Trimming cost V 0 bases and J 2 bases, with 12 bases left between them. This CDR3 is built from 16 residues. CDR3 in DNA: TGCGCCAGCAGCTTGGAGCCTGCCAGGGGCAATCAGCCCCAGCATTTT. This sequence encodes CASSLEPARGNQPQHF.

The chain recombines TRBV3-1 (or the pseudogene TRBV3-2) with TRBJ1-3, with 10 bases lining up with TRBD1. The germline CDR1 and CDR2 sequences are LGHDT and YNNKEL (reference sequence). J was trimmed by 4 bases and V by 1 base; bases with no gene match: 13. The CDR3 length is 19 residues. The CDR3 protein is CASSQGYGDRGERGNTIYF. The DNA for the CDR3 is TGTGCCAGCAGCCAAGGTTATGGGGACAGGGGAGAGAGAGGAAACACCATATATTTT.

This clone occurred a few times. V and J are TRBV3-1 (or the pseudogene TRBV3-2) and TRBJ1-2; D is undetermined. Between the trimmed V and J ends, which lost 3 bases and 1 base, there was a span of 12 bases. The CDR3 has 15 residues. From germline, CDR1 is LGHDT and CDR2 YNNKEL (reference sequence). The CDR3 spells CASSQGQTNNYGYTF. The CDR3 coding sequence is TGTGCCAGCAGCCAGGGCCAGACAAATAACTATGGCTACACCTTC.

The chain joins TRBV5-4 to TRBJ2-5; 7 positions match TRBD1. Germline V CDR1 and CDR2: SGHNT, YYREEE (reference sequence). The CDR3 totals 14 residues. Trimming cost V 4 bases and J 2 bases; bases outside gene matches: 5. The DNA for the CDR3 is TGTGCCAGCAGCACGGGACAGTCACAAGAGACCCAGTACTTC. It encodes CASSTGQSQETQYF.

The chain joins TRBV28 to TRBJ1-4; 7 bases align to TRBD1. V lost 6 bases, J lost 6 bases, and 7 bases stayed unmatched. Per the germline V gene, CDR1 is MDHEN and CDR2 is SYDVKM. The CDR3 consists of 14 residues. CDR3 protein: CASSTGTEDEKLFF. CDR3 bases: TGTGCCAGCAGCACCGGGACAGAGGATGAAAAACTGTTTTTT.

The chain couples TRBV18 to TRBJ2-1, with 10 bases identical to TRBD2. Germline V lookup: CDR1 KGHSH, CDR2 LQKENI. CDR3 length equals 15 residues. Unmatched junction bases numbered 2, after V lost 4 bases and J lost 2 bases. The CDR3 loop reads CASSLTSGPYNEQFF. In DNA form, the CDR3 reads TGTGCCAGCTCACTGACTAGCGGGCCCTACAATGAGCAGTTCTTC.

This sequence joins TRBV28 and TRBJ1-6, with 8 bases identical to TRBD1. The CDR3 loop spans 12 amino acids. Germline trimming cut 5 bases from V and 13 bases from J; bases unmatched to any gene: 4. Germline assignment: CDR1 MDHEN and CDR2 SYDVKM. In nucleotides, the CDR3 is TGTGCCAGCAGTCACAGGGACAGGCCCCTCCACTTT. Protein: CASSHRDRPLHF.

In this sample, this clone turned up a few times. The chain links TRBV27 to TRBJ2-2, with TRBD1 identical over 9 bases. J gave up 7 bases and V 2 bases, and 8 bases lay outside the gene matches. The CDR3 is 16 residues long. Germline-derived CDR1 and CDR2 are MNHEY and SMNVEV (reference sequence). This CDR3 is CASSLNLQGASGELFF. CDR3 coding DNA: TGTGCCAGCAGTTTAAACCTACAGGGGGCGAGCGGGGAGCTGTTTTTT.

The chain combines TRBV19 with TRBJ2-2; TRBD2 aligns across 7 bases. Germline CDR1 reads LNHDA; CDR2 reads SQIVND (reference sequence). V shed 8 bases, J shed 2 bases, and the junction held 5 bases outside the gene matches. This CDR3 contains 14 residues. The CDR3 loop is CASLLAFNTGELFF. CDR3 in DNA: TGTGCCAGTCTACTAGCGTTTAACACCGGGGAGCTGTTTTTT. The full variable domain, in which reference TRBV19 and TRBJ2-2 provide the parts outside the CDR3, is DGGITQSPKYLFRKEGQNVTLSCEQNLNHDAMYWYRQDPGQGLRLIYYSQIVNDFQKGDIAEGYSVSREKKESFPLTVTSAQKNPTAFYLCASLLAFNTGELFFGEGSRLTVL.

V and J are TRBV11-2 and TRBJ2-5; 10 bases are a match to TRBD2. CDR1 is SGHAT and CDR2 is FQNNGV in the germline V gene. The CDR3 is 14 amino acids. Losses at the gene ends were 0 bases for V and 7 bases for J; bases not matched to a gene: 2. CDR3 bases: TGTGCCAGCAGCTTAGATCTAGCGGGGGTGACCCAGTACTTC. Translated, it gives CASSLDLAGVTQYF.

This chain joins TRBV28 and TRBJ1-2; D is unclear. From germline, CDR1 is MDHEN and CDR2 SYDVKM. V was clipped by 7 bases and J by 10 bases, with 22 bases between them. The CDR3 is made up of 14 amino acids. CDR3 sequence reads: CASTLTVGDSIYTF. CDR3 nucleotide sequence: TGTGCCAGCACTCTTACGGTGGGCGATTCGATCTACACCTTC.

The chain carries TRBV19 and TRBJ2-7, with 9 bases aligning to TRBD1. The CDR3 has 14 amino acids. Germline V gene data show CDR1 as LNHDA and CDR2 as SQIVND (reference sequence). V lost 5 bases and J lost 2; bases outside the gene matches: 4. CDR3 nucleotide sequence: TGTGCCAGTAGTCCAGGACAGGGGACCTACGAGCAGTACTTC. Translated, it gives CASSPGQGTYEQYF.

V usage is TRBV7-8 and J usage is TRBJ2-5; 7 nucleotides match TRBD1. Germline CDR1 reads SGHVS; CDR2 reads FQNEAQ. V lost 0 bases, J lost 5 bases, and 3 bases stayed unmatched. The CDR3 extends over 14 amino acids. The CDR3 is CASSLAATGETQYF. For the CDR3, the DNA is TGTGCCAGCAGCTTAGCTGCGACAGGGGAGACCCAGTACTTC. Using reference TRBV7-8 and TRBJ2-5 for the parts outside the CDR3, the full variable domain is GAGVSQSPRYKVAKRGQDVALRCDPISGHVSLFWYQQALGQGPEFLTYFQNEAQLDKSGLPSDRFFAERPEGSVSTLKIQRTQQEDSAVYLCASSLAATGETQYFGPGTRLLVL.